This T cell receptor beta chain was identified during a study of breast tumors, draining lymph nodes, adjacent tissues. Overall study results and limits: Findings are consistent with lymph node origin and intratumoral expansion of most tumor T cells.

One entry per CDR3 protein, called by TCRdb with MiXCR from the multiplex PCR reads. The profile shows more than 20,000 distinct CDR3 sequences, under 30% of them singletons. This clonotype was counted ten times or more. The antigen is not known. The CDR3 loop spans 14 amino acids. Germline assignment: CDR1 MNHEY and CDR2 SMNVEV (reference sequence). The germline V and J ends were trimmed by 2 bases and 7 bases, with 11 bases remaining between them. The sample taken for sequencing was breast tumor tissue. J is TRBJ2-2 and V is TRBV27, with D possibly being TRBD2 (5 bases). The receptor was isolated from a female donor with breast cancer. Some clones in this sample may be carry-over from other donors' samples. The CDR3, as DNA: TGTGCCAGCAGTTTAGGGCGGGCGGACGGGGAGCTGTTTTTT. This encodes CASSLGRADGELFF.